These T cell receptor beta chains were read from a single sample in a study of T-cell reconstitution after alpha-beta-depleted transplantation in children. TCRdb passed the PCR reads through MiXCR, listing each CDR3 protein once. The table includes about 480,000 distinct CDR3 sequences, under 15% detected once. The sample in question was PBMCs from the stem cell graft donor, obtained from the stem cell graft. The receptors stem from a human donor who donated a stem cell graft to a child with combined immunodeficiency. Both conserved end residues are part of each CDR3. D genes are given only for firm matches. Clone size is shown for a subset of rows, as once, few, many or a class of expanded clone.

TGCAGTGCCCACTCCGGCCTATTAGCCAAAAACATTCAGTACTTC,CSAHSGLLAKNIQYF,TRBJ2-4,NA,NA,TRBV20-1
TGCGCCAGCAGCCCACAGGGGGCTAGTGATACGCAGTATTTT,CASSPQGASDTQYF,TRBJ2-3,TRBD1,few,TRBV5-1
TGTGCCAGCAGCGTAGGACAGAGCTCCTACGAGCAGTACTTC,CASSVGQSSYEQYF,TRBJ2-7,NA,many,TRBV9
TGTGCCAGCAGTTACTCGAGGACAGGAAGCGCCGGGGAGCTGTTTTTT,CASSYSRTGSAGELFF,TRBJ2-2,TRBD1,NA,TRBV6-2/TRBV6-3
TGTGCCACCAGTGATCAGAATCCTCCGGGACGAAGCCCCCTCTACGGTGAGCAGTTCTTC,CATSDQNPPGRSPLYGEQFF,TRBJ2-1,NA,many,TRBV24-1
TGTGCCAGCAGCTACGAGCTGGAGACTAGCGGGAGGAGTTTGGAGACCCAGTACTTC,CASSYELETSGRSLETQYF,TRBJ2-5,TRBD2,few,TRBV12-3/TRBV12-4
TGTGCCAGCCAATACAGGGGCAGATACAATGAGCAGTTCTTC,CASQYRGRYNEQFF,TRBJ2-1,TRBD1,few,TRBV6-5
TGTGCCAGCAGTAACAGGGTTGGGGAGAACACCGGGGAGCTGTTTTTT,CASSNRVGENTGELFF,TRBJ2-2,NA,many,TRBV12-3/TRBV12-4
TGTGCCAGCAGTTCTCTAAATTCACCCCTCCACTTT,CASSSLNSPLHF,TRBJ1-6,NA,few,TRBV7-6
TGTGCCAGCAGTTCCGACTACAGGGTCTATGGCTACACCTTC,CASSSDYRVYGYTF,TRBJ1-2,NA,NA,TRBV6-5
TGTGCCAGCAGCGTAGGGGTAATCATGTTCCAAGAGACCCAGTACTTC,CASSVGVIMFQETQYF,TRBJ2-5,NA,few,TRBV9
TGTGCCAGCAGCAAAACGATCGGACGGACCTACGAGCAGTACTTC,CASSKTIGRTYEQYF,TRBJ2-7,NA,NA,TRBV21-1
TGTGCCAGCAGGCTGGGACAGGGCTTGAACGAGCAGTACTTC,CASRLGQGLNEQYF,TRBJ2-7,TRBD1,NA,TRBV27